These T cell receptor beta chains were read from a single sample in a study of post-analysis software for immune sequencing data. In TCRdb, the PCR reads were re-called with MiXCR into one record per CDR3 protein. Of some 500,000 distinct CDR3 sequences listed, around 40% were seen once; the top ten hold 9.5% to 13%. The sequencing sample was made of blood. The receptors shown here come from a girl under 18 with multiple sclerosis. CDR3s leave out the opening cysteine and the closing phenylalanine or tryptophan.

j_call: TRBJ1-5
v_call: TRBV27
cdr3_aa: ASSQSGGPNQPQH

j_call: TRBJ2-1
v_call: TRBV3-1
cdr3_aa: ASSQVYNRPSSYNEQF

j_call: TRBJ2-5
v_call: TRBV5-8
cdr3_aa: ASSAGDRVHPLQETQY

j_call: TRBJ1-1
v_call: TRBV3-1
cdr3_aa: ASSGWGEEAF

j_call: TRBJ2-1
v_call: TRBV7-6
cdr3_aa: ASSLGLAGAINEQF

j_call: TRBJ2-7
v_call: TRBV4-1
cdr3_aa: ASSPTSAYEQY

j_call: TRBJ2-7
v_call: TRBV5-1
cdr3_aa: ASRRGDSSYEQY

j_call: TRBJ1-4
v_call: TRBV4-1
cdr3_aa: ASSWGDNEKLF

j_call: TRBJ2-1
v_call: TRBV5-4
cdr3_aa: ASSTAEGNEQF

j_call: TRBJ2-1
v_call: TRBV30
cdr3_aa: AWSEVYNEQF

j_call: TRBJ2-5
v_call: TRBV5-1
cdr3_aa: ASSLHPTSQETRY

j_call: TRBJ2-5
v_call: TRBV20-1
cdr3_aa: SVPPPGLTQETQY

j_call: TRBJ2-3
v_call: TRBV9
cdr3_aa: ASSVTVAGRDRVLDTQY

j_call: TRBJ1-1
v_call: TRBV7-8
cdr3_aa: ASSLVPGQGAEAF

j_call: TRBJ2-7
v_call: TRBV14
cdr3_aa: ASSPRFDPSYEQY

j_call: TRBJ2-2
v_call: TRBV28
cdr3_aa: ASSLMGQSLNTGELF

j_call: TRBJ2-3
v_call: TRBV6-1
cdr3_aa: ASSETRRALDTQY

j_call: TRBJ2-5
v_call: TRBV29-1
cdr3_aa: SVGDRGQETQY

j_call: TRBJ2-3
v_call: TRBV12-3/TRBV12-4
cdr3_aa: ASSFKAGDLPTDTQY

j_call: TRBJ1-2
v_call: TRBV5-6
cdr3_aa: ASSVVQGGGYT

j_call: TRBJ2-5
v_call: TRBV20-1
cdr3_aa: SARDEVEGQKETQY

j_call: TRBJ2-1
v_call: TRBV27
cdr3_aa: ASSAGLAPWDEQF

j_call: TRBJ2-6
v_call: TRBV3-1
cdr3_aa: ACSLGTGRSGANVRT

j_call: TRBJ2-7
v_call: TRBV29-1
cdr3_aa: SVRGTREQY

j_call: TRBJ1-1
v_call: TRBV28
cdr3_aa: ASSPPRDTLMNTEAF

j_call: TRBJ2-1
v_call: TRBV24-1
cdr3_aa: ATSAIEQGNEQF

j_call: TRBJ1-2
v_call: TRBV5-1
cdr3_aa: ASSTWTGGDYGYT

j_call: TRBJ2-3
v_call: TRBV12-3/TRBV12-4
cdr3_aa: ASSFASGVFTDTQY

j_call: TRBJ1-2
v_call: TRBV20-1
cdr3_aa: SARDQRRYGYT

j_call: TRBJ2-7
v_call: TRBV7-6
cdr3_aa: ASSLEEGTGSYEQY

j_call: TRBJ1-6
v_call: TRBV20-1
cdr3_aa: SALTGSSPLH

j_call: TRBJ2-1
v_call: TRBV20-1
cdr3_aa: SARVWESYNEQF

j_call: TRBJ2-7
v_call: TRBV29-1
cdr3_aa: SVEVVGGSSYEQY

j_call: TRBJ2-7
v_call: TRBV12-3/TRBV12-4
cdr3_aa: ASSPPGQTDEQY

j_call: TRBJ2-4
v_call: TRBV11-2
cdr3_aa: ASSFLAGKNIQY

j_call: TRBJ1-1
v_call: TRBV10-1
cdr3_aa: ASSVGQRNTEAF

j_call: TRBJ2-1
v_call: TRBV9
cdr3_aa: ASSVRGMQQGEQF

j_call: TRBJ1-1
v_call: TRBV5-6
cdr3_aa: ASSLQGPYTEAF

j_call: TRBJ2-5
v_call: TRBV5-5
cdr3_aa: ASSSIQGSGETQY

j_call: .
v_call: TRBV20-1
cdr3_aa: SASRGGSFYEQY

j_call: TRBJ2-7
v_call: TRBV4-1
cdr3_aa: ASSQMGQATTEQY

j_call: TRBJ2-7
v_call: TRBV12-3/TRBV12-4
cdr3_aa: ASRIAGGGYEQY

j_call: TRBJ1-1
v_call: TRBV6-5
cdr3_aa: ASSYRRTTEAF

j_call: TRBJ2-7
v_call: TRBV20-1
cdr3_aa: SAERTGYLDEQY

j_call: TRBJ2-7
v_call: TRBV20-1
cdr3_aa: SAFNVGPYEQY

j_call: TRBJ1-1
v_call: TRBV7-6
cdr3_aa: ASSMGQMNTEAF

j_call: TRBJ1-5
v_call: TRBV7-2
cdr3_aa: VSSLYAVIGNQPQH

j_call: TRBJ2-4
v_call: TRBV20-1
cdr3_aa: SARTTGLIAKNIQY